These 13 T cell receptor beta chains came from one sample sequenced in a study of shared clonotypes between healthy human individuals. Some clones are missing from TCRdb's copy, which holds only in-frame ones; the method was immunoSEQ multiplex PCR. The data show about 1.1 million clones, around 78% seen once. Source material: memory CD4+ T cells from PBMCs. Subset noted: CD45RA-negative fraction. The receptors stem from a man aged 18 to 29 in good health. Some clones in this sample may be carry-over from other donors' samples.

Comments on this clone: This may be a read error: a much more frequent sequence differs by one nucleotide. A read error is likely, as this CDR3 ends without the conserved phenylalanine or tryptophan. The V and J genes are TRBV6-5 and TRBJ1-1, with TRBD1 identical over 11 bases. Germline V gives CDR1 MNHEY, CDR2 SVGAGI. This CDR3 spans 13 amino acids. V was pared by 9 bases and J by 2 bases, with 2 bases of the junction left unmatched. In DNA, the CDR3 is TGTGCCAGGGACAGGGGGCTAAACACTGAAGCTTTCCTT. Residues: CARDRGLNTEAFL.

The chain has TRBV4-2 and TRBJ1-2; D is uncertain. V was clipped by 1 base and J by 5 bases, with 20 bases between them. The germline CDR1 and CDR2 sequences are LGHNA and YNFKEQ. This CDR3 has 17 amino acids. The CDR3, as DNA: TGTGCCAGCAGCCAAGTGGGGTCGGAATCAGCATCTTATGGCTACACCTTC. It encodes CASSQVGSESASYGYTF.

This chain links TRBV7-9 with TRBJ2-7, with a weak D call TRBD2 (6 bases). Trimming stripped 2 bases from V and 4 bases from J, with 12 bases between. This CDR3 region has 14 residues. The germline gives CDR1 SEHNR, CDR2 FQNEAQ (reference sequence). CDR3: CASSLTQGGYEQYF. CDR3 sequence (DNA): TGTGCCAGCAGCTTAACGCAGGGAGGTTACGAGCAGTACTTC.

This chain connects TRBV7-9 to TRBJ2-5; D not resolved. V was clipped by 0 bases and J by 1 base, with 6 bases between them. The CDR3 loop spans 14 amino acids. Per germline, CDR1 SEHNR and CDR2 FQNEAQ (reference sequence). The chain's CDR3 is CASSLAVSQETQYF. The CDR3 nucleotides are TGTGCCAGCAGCTTAGCGGTCAGCCAAGAGACCCAGTACTTC.

In its sample, this clone was seen a few times. This chain uses TRBV5-6 with TRBJ2-3; TRBD2 matches at 10 bases. The CDR3 extends over 15 amino acids. V was pared by 4 bases and J by 4 bases, with 6 bases of the junction left unmatched. Germline V gene lookup returns CDR1 SGHDT and CDR2 YYEEEE. CDR3 loop: CASSPLAGASDTQYF. CDR3 sequence (DNA): TGTGCCAGCAGCCCCCTAGCGGGAGCATCAGATACGCAGTATTTT. The entire variable domain, with the rest obtained from reference TRBV5-6 and TRBJ2-3, is as follows: DAGVTQSPTHLIKTRGQQVTLRCSPKSGHDTVSWYQQALGQGPQFIFQYYEEEERQRGNFPDRFSGHQFPNYSSELNVNALLLGDSALYLCASSPLAGASDTQYFGPGTRLTVL.

Concerning this clone: Other DNA variants within this sample encode the same CDR3. This chain connects TRBV14 to TRBJ1-1; D gene uncertain. From germline, CDR1 is SGHDN and CDR2 FVKESK. CDR3 length equals 13 residues. V lost 1 base and J lost 3, with 6 bases in between. The CDR3 region has the DNA TGTGCCAGCAGCCAAGGAAGATACACTGAAGCTTTCTTT. Its protein is CASSQGRYTEAFF.

The chain joins TRBV30 to TRBJ1-5; D might be TRBD1 (5 bases). V was shortened by 0 bases and J by 6 bases, with 12 bases between the two germline ends. The germline V gene has CDR1 GTSNPN and CDR2 SVGIG (reference sequence). CDR3 length: 14 residues. CDR3 DNA: TGTGCCTGGAGTGTAGCGGGGCTCGCTCAGCCCCAGCATTTT. It yields the protein CAWSVAGLAQPQHF. Based on the CDR3 plus reference TRBV30 and TRBJ1-5, the full variable domain is SQTIHQWPATLVQPVGSPLSLECTVEGTSNPNLYWYRQAAGRGLQLLFYSVGIGQISSEVPQNLSASRPQDRQFILSSKKLLLSDSGFYLCAWSVAGLAQPQHFGDGTRLSIL.

The V and J genes are TRBV7-8 and TRBJ1-2; TRBD1 matches 10 bases. CDR1 and CDR2 (germline): SGHVS, FQNEAQ. The CDR3 spans 15 residues. J was trimmed by 2 bases and V by 1 base; bases with no gene match: 1. The CDR3 DNA is TGTGCCAGCAGCTTAGTGGGACAGGGGAACTATGGCTACACCTTC. This sequence encodes CASSLVGQGNYGYTF.

In its sample, this clone was seen a few times. This chain connects TRBV5-1 to TRBJ2-1, with 12 bases fitting TRBD2. CDR1 is SGHRS, CDR2 YFSETQ, per germline. Trimming removed 5 bases from V and 0 bases from J; junction bases left unmatched: 6. The CDR3 spans 17 residues. DNA of the CDR3: TGCGCCAGCAGTCGGGGGACTAGCGGGTTCTCCTACAATGAGCAGTTCTTC. As protein: CASSRGTSGFSYNEQFF.

This clone showed up just once. The chain uses TRBV5-1 and TRBJ2-7; the D is unclear. The V gene's germline CDR1 is SGHRS and CDR2 YFSETQ. The CDR3 spans 12 residues. Trimming cost V 4 bases and J 3 bases, with 8 bases left between them. The CDR3 protein is CASSLVNYEQYF. The CDR3 nucleotides read TGCGCCAGCAGCCTAGTCAACTACGAGCAGTACTTC.

The J gene is TRBJ1-1, the V gene TRBV18; no reliable D call. The CDR3 sequence is 13 residues long. Germline values: CDR1 KGHSH, CDR2 LQKENI. Trimming took off 4 bases at V and 5 bases at J, with 11 bases between the two ends. The CDR3 DNA reads TGTGCCAGCTCACAAGAGACTAAGACTGAAGCTTTCTTT. Protein product: CASSQETKTEAFF.

Points on this clone: The sample holds other DNA sequences that translate to the same CDR3. The chain employs TRBV30 and TRBJ1-5; no definite D call. Germline assignment: CDR1 GTSNPN and CDR2 SVGIG (reference sequence). With 0 bases removed from V and 4 bases from J, the gap between germline ends came to 7 bases. There are 13 residues in the CDR3. CDR3: CAWSVTGNQPQHF. The CDR3 DNA is TGTGCCTGGAGTGTGACGGGAAATCAGCCCCAGCATTTT.

The J gene is TRBJ2-1, the V gene TRBV4-2; 8 nucleotides agree with TRBD2. CDR3 length: 16 amino acids. CDR1 and CDR2 from the germline V gene are LGHNA and YNFKEQ. J was trimmed by 6 bases and V by 3 bases; bases with no gene match: 10. The CDR3 nucleotides are TGTGCCAGCAGCCAGATTAAGCGGGAGTCGAGCAATGAGCAGTTCTTC. It codes for CASSQIKRESSNEQFF.